The clone carrying this T cell receptor beta chain was seen a few times. The antigen is undetermined. This sample was taken from a study of CD8 T cells in ankylosing spondylitis. Findings of the study overall: In reactive arthritis synovial fluid and blood, some motif variants had been reported before. About 8 highly homologous variants made up a TCR beta motif, and this motif appeared characteristic of ankylosing spondylitis blood.

Trimming cost V 5 bases and J 3 bases, with 19 bases left between them. This CDR3 is 16 amino acids long. TCRdb re-analysed the 5' RACE reads in MiXCR, keeping a single row per CDR3 protein. The sample records 200,000 to 250,000 distinct CDR3 sequences, around 20% being singletons. The sequence was collected from a male donor with ankylosing spondylitis. Sequenced input: blood, either unsorted or a sorted T cell fraction (not recorded which). The chain combines TRBV12-3 or TRBV12-4 with TRBJ1-2; a weak D match, TRBD1 (5 bases). CDR3 DNA: TGTGCCAGCAGTAGTTCCGTCCAGTGGGGCCACTATGGCTACACCTTC. Its translation: CASSSSVQWGHYGYTF.